These 9 T cell receptor beta chains came from one sample sequenced in a study of Tregs in tolerant kidney transplant recipients. Only in-frame clones appear in the TCRdb table, and some are missing; sequencing was by immunoSEQ multiplex PCR. Among about 240,000 clones listed, roughly 80% were seen once. The material sequenced was CD4+ T cells from blood. Every receptor here comes from a human donor in good health.

This clone appeared a few times. CDR3 nucleotide sequence: TGTGCCAGCAGTTCGCATCCGGGACGAGCTCCCTACGAGCAGTACTTC. Its translation: CASSSHPGRAPYEQYF. The V gene is TRBV27, the J gene TRBJ2-7; the D gene could be TRBD1 or TRBD2 (5 bases each). The germline V gene encodes CDR1 MNHEY and CDR2 SMNVEV (reference sequence). V lost 4 bases, J lost 2 bases, and 18 bases lay in between. The CDR3 sequence is 16 residues long.

The chain is built from TRBV19 and TRBJ1-2; D not resolved. The CDR3 has 13 amino acids. The V end was cut by 6 bases, the J end by 3 bases, with 11 bases between. Germline CDR1 LNHDA, CDR2 SQIVND (reference sequence). The CDR3 DNA reads as TGTGCCAGTAGGCAGGCCTTCGACTATGGCTACACCTTC. Amino acids: CASRQAFDYGYTF.

This chain joins TRBV7-3 and TRBJ2-3; D call uncertain. V dropped 5 bases and J dropped 1 base, with 10 bases sitting between them. Germline CDR1 reads SGHTA; CDR2 reads FQGTGA. The CDR3 has 14 residues. CDR3 sequence (DNA): TGTGCCAGCAGCAGGTTTCTGGGCACAGATACGCAGTATTTT. Protein: CASSRFLGTDTQYF.

The chain links TRBV5-4 to TRBJ2-5, with D perhaps matching TRBD2 (6 bases). V was clipped by 2 bases and J by 4 bases, with 6 bases between them. The CDR3 extends over 12 amino acids. The germline V gene encodes CDR1 SGHNT and CDR2 YYREEE (reference sequence). CDR3 in amino acids: CASSFGGETQYF. The CDR3 bases are TGTGCCAGCAGCTTCGGGGGAGAGACCCAGTACTTC.

The gene calls are TRBV18 and TRBJ2-7; 8 nucleotides line up with TRBD1. The ends lost 5 bases at V and 5 bases at J; junction bases unmatched: 5. The CDR3 totals 13 residues. Germline lookup yields CDR1 KGHSH and CDR2 LQKENI. The CDR3 DNA follows: TGTGCCAGCTCATCGGGACAGGAGAACGAGCAGTACTTC. Translated: CASSSGQENEQYF.

This chain connects TRBV18 to TRBJ1-3; the D is unclear. Germline V gives CDR1 KGHSH, CDR2 LQKENI. Trimming removed 2 bases at V and 0 bases at J, with 14 bases between. The CDR3 totals 17 residues. CDR3 loop: CASSPVYVQISGNTIYF. CDR3 DNA: TGTGCCAGCTCACCAGTTTATGTACAGATCTCTGGAAACACCATATATTTT.

V is TRBV5-4 and J is TRBJ2-3; 10 bases map to TRBD1. V was pared by 1 base and J by 6 bases, with 14 bases of the junction left unmatched. The CDR3 extends over 18 amino acids. CDR1 and CDR2 from the germline V gene are SGHNT and YYREEE (reference sequence). The CDR3 is CASSLIGTGVVSRDTQYF. As DNA, the CDR3 is TGTGCCAGCAGCTTGATAGGGACAGGGGTTGTTAGCCGGGATACGCAGTATTTT.

The chain recombines TRBV4-1 with TRBJ1-6; weak D call: TRBD1 (5 bases). The CDR3 runs to 17 residues. CDR1 MGHRA and CDR2 YSYEKL come from the germline V gene. The V gene lost 4 bases and the J gene lost 2 bases, with 15 bases spanning the gap. The CDR3 DNA follows: TGCGCCAGCAGCCCCGGGGGGGGAGCGACCTATAATTCACCCCTCCACTTT. This sequence encodes CASSPGGGATYNSPLHF.

This chain connects TRBV10-3 to TRBJ1-2; 9 positions match TRBD1. V was clipped by 1 base and J by 7 bases; unmatched bases: 7. Germline lookup yields CDR1 ENHRY and CDR2 SYGVKD. The CDR3 is 15 residues long. The CDR3 loop is CAISELRGQGTGYTF. CDR3 sequence (DNA): TGTGCCATCAGTGAGTTGAGGGGACAGGGAACTGGCTACACCTTC.